Each of the 3 T cell receptor beta chains below was sequenced from the same sample in a study of T-cell memory formation after mild COVID-19. One entry per CDR3 protein results from TCRdb running MiXCR on the 5' RACE reads. This sample has approximately 150,000 distinct CDR3 sequences, with more than 12% found just once. Material for sequencing was PBMCs or a T cell subset sorted from them (not recorded which). Receptors were obtained from an adult woman who had mild COVID-19 (a few samples of this study predate the infection). Cell type and time point are not known.

This clonotype was seen a handful of times. The chain has TRBV6-6 and TRBJ2-3; TRBD2 matches at 7 bases. Germline values: CDR1 MNHNY, CDR2 SVGAGI (reference sequence). The CDR3 covers 16 residues. With V trimmed by 6 bases and J by 2 bases, 11 bases remained unmatched. The CDR3 DNA reads TGTGCCAGCAGCCTGGGGGGGGGTCCATCCACAGATACGCAGTATTTT. Its protein is CASSLGGGPSTDTQYF.

In its sample, this clonotype was seen many times. The gene calls are TRBV7-8 and TRBJ2-1; D assignment may be TRBD1 or TRBD2 (7 bases each). Deletions cut 1 base from V and 3 bases from J, with 13 bases between. The CDR3 length is 16 residues. Germline values: CDR1 SGHVS, CDR2 FQNEAQ. The CDR3 sequence is CASSLVGRGGYNEQFF. CDR3 sequence (DNA): TGTGCCAGCAGCTTAGTAGGCAGGGGGGGCTACAATGAGCAGTTCTTC.

The chain uses TRBV2 and TRBJ2-2, with D hard to call. Germline CDR1 SNHLY, CDR2 FYNNEI. Trimming stripped 4 bases from V and 6 bases from J, with 6 bases between. The CDR3 consists of 12 residues. For the CDR3, the DNA is TGTGCCAGCAGTGTCGGTGCCGGGGAGCTGTTTTTT. Amino acids: CASSVGAGELFF.